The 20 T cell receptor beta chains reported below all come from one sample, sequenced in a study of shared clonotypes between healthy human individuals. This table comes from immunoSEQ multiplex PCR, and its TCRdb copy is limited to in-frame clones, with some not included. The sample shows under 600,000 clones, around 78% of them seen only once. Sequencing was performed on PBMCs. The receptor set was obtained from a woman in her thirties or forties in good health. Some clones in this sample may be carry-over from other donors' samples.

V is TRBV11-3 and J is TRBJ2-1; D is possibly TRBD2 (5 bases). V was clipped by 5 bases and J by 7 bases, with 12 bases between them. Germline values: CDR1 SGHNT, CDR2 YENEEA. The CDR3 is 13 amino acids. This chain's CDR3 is CASSQFRGNEQFF. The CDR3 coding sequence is TGTGCCAGCAGCCAATTCCGGGGAAATGAGCAGTTCTTC.

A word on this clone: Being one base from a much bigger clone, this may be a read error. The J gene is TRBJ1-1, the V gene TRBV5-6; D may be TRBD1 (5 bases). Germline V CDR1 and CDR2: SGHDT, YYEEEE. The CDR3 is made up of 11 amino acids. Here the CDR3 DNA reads TGTGCCAGCAGCTCGGTCGGGGACCCCCTGTTT. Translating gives CASSSVGDPLF.

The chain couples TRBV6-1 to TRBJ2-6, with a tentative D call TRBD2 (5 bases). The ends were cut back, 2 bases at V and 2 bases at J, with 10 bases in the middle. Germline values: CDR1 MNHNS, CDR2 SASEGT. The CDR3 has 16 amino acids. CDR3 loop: CASSESRGAGANVLTF. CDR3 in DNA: TGTGCCAGCAGTGAAAGCCGGGGAGCTGGGGCCAACGTCCTGACTTTC.

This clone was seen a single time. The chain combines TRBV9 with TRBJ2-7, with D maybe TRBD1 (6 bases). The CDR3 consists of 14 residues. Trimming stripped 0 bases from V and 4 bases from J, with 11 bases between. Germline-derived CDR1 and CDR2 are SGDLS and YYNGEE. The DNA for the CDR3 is TGTGCCAGCAGCGTAGGTGGGGGCGAGTACGAGCAGTACTTC. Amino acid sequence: CASSVGGGEYEQYF.

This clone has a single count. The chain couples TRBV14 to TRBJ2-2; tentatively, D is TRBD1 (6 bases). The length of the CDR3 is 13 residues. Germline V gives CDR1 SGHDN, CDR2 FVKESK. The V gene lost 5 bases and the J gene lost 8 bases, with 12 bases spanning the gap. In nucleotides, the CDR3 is TGTGCCAGCAGCGTTAACAGGGTTGGGGAGCTGTTTTTT. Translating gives CASSVNRVGELFF.

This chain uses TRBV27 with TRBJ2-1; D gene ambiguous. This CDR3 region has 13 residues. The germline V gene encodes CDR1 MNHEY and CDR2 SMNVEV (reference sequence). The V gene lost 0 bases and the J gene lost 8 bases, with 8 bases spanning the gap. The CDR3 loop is CASSLSRVDEQFF. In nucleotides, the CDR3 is TGTGCCAGCAGTTTATCTAGGGTAGATGAGCAGTTCTTC.

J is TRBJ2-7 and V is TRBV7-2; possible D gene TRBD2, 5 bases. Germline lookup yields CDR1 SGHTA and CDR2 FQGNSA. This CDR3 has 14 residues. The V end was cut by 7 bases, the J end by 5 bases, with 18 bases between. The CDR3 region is CASTSGKTLDEQYF. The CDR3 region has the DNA TGTGCCAGCACCTCCGGGAAGACGCTAGACGAGCAGTACTTC.

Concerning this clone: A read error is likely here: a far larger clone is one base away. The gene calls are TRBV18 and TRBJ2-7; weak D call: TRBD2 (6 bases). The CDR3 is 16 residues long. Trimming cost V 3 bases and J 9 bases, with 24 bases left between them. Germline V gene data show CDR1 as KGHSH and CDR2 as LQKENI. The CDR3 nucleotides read TGTGCCAGCTCACCGATCGGTAGCGGCTCAGGGTGGGGGCAGTACTTC. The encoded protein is CASSPIGSGSGWGQYF. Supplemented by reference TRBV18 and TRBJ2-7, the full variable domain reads NAGVMQNPRHLVRRRGQEARLRCSPMKGHSHVYWYRQLPEEGLKFMVYLQKENIIDESGMPKERFSAEFPKEGPSILRIQQVVRGDSAAYFCASSPIGSGSGWGQYFGPGTRLTVT.

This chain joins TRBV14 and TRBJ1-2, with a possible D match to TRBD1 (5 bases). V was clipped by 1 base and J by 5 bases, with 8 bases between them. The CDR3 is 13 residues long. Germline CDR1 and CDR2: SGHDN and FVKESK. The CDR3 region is CASSQVQVYGYTF. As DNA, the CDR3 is TGTGCCAGCAGCCAAGTACAGGTGTATGGCTACACCTTC. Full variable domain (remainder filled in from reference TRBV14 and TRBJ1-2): EAGVTQFPSHSVIEKGQTVTLRCDPISGHDNLYWYRRVMGKEIKFLLHFVKESKQDESGMPNNRFLAERTGGTYSTLKVQPAELEDSGVYFCASSQVQVYGYTFGSGTRLTVV.

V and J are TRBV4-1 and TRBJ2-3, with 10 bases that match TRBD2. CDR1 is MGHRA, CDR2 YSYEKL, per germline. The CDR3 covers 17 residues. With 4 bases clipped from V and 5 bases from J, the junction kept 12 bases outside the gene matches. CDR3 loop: CASSRYGLAGAVDTQYF. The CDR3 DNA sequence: TGCGCCAGCAGCCGGTATGGGCTAGCGGGAGCCGTAGATACGCAGTATTTT.

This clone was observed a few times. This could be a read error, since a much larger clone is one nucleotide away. The CDR3 DNA sequence: TGTGCCAGCAGCGACGGGACAGGGGGCTACAATGAGCAGTTCTTC. Protein: CASSDGTGGYNEQFF. The rearrangement links TRBV5-4 to TRBJ2-1; TRBD1 matches 11 bases. Germline CDR1 is SGHNT and CDR2 is YYREEE (reference sequence). J was trimmed by 3 bases and V by 4 bases; bases with no gene match: 3. The CDR3 extends over 15 amino acids.

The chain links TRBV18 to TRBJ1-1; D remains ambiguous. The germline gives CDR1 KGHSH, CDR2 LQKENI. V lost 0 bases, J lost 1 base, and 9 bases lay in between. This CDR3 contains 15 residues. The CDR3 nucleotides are TGTGCCAGCTCACCACCTTCAGGCAGGAACACTGAAGCTTTCTTT. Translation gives CASSPPSGRNTEAFF.

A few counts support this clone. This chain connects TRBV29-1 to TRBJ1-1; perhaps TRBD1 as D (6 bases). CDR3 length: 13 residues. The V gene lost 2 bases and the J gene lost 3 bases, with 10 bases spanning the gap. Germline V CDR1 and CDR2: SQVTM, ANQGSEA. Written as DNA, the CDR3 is TGCAGCGTTGAAAGGGGGGCGGACACTGAAGCTTTCTTT. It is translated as CSVERGADTEAFF.

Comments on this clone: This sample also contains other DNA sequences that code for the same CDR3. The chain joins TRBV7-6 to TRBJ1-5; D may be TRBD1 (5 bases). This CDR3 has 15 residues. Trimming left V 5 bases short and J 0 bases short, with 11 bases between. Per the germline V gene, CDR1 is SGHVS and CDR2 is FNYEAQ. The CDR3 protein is CASSPDINSNQPQHF. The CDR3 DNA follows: TGTGCCAGCAGCCCGGACATAAATAGCAATCAGCCCCAGCATTTT.

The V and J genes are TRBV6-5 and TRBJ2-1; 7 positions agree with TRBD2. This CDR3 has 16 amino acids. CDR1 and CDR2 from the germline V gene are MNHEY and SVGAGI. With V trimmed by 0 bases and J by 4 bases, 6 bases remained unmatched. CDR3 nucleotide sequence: TGTGCCAGCAGTTACTCGTGGGGCGGGAGTTACAATGAGCAGTTCTTC. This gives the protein CASSYSWGGSYNEQFF.

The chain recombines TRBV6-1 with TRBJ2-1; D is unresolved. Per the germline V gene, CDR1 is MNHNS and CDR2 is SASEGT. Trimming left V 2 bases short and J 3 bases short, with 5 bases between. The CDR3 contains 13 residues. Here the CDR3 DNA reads TGTGCCAGCAGTGAAACCAGCTACAATGAGCAGTTCTTC. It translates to CASSETSYNEQFF.

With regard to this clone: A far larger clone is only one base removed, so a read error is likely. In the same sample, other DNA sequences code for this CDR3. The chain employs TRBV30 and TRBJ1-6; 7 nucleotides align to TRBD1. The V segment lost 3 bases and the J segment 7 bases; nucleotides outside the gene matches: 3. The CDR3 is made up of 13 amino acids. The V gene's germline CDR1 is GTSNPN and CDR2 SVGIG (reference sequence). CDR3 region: CAWRRQGNSPLHF. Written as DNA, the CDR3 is TGTGCCTGGAGACGACAGGGCAATTCACCCCTCCACTTT.

In DNA, the CDR3 is TGTGCCAGCAGTCCAGAAGGGACAGATACGCAGTATTTT. Translating it yields CASSPEGTDTQYF. The V call is TRBV11-3, the J call TRBJ2-3; D remains unclear. This CDR3 spans 13 amino acids. Trimming left V 6 bases short and J 3 bases short, with 10 bases between. Germline V gene sequence: CDR1 SGHNT, CDR2 YENEEA.

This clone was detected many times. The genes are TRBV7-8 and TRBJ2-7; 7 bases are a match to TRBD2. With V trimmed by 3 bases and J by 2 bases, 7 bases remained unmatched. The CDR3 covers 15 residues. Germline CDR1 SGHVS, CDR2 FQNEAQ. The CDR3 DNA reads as TGTGCCAGCAGCTTGAAGCGGGGCGAGGCCTACGAGCAGTACTTC. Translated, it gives CASSLKRGEAYEQYF.

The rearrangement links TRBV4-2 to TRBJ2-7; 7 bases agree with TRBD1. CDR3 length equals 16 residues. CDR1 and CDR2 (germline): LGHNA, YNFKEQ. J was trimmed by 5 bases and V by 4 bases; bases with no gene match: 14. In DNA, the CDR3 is TGTGCCAGCAGCCCCGCCACCTCGACAGGGAGCCACGAGCAGTACTTC. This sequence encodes CASSPATSTGSHEQYF.